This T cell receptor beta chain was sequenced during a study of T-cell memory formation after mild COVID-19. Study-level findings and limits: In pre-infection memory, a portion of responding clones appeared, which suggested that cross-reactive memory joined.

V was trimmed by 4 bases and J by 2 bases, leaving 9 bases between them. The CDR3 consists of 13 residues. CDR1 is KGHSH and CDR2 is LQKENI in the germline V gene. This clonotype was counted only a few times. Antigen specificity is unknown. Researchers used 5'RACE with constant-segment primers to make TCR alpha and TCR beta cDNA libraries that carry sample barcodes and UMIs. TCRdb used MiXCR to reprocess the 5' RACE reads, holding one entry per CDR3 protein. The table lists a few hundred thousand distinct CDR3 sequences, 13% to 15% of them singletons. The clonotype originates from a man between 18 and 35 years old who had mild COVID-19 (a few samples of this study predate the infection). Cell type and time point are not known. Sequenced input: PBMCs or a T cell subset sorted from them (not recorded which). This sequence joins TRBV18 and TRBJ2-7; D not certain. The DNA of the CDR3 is TGTGCCAGCTCACAGTCAGAAACCTACGAGCAGTACTTC. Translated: CASSQSETYEQYF.